Sequencing of this T cell receptor beta chain was carried out in a study of cytomegalovirus exposure and HLA in healthy donors. Study as a whole: Prior work identified 120 million or so unique TCR beta sequences in about 179 million T cells. Study conclusions and caveats: TCR beta V- and J-gene trimming was later associated with a missense DCLRE1C variant. It was reportedly the case that the classifier diagnosed cytomegalovirus status with high specificity and sensitivity.

The CDR3 has 10 amino acids. Germline V CDR1 and CDR2: DFQATT, SNEGSKA (reference sequence). With 6 bases removed from V and 13 bases from J, the gap between germline ends came to 15 bases. The PCR ran on 60 Vbeta and 13 Jbeta primers. The assay was immunoSEQ multiplex PCR, and TCRdb's table has in-frame clones only and misses some. The profile shows a few hundred thousand clones, around four fifths of them singletons. This clone appeared once. Its antigen is unknown. V usage is TRBV20-1 and J usage is TRBJ1-2; no clear D gene. This clonotype originated in a woman aged 40 to 50 in good health and CMV-seronegative. Input material: PBMCs. CDR3 DNA sequence: TGCAGTGCAAAGGAGGTGCCGATCACCTTC. It yields the protein CSAKEVPITF.